This entry features one TCR beta chain sequence. The sample holds many counts of this clonotype. Its antigen has not been determined. The record has no base qualities; no much larger clone is one base away. The data were obtained in a study of T cells of healthy individuals (dated by TCRdb to the late 2010s). Preparation of the library involved 5' RACE. Sequencing was performed on an Illumina MiSeq. Clones were called with MiXCR by TCRdb after fastp trimmed the public reads at Q25, and only in-frame beta chains were retained. Under each unique CDR3 protein, matching rows form one entry showing the most common genes and DNA. The sample yields 90,000 to 100,000 distinct CDR3 sequences; 15% to 20% were counted once. The ten largest clonotypes hold around 6.4% of the sample. CDR1 and CDR2 are drawn from the germline V gene (reference sequence): DFQATT, SNEGSKA. From V the trimming removes 5 bases and from J it removes 12 bases, while the gene matches leave 11 bases of the junction unaccounted for. The cysteine opens and the phenylalanine closes a CDR3 of 15 amino acids. Only the CDR3 portion is preserved as DNA: 45 bases, with reading frame beginning at the first base.

The TCR sequence derives from a human donor in good health. Recombination connected TRBV20-1 to TRBJ1-6, and 12 junction bases match TRBD1. The CDR3 loop reads CSAGTGTGGRVPLHF. Read as DNA, the sequence is TGCAGTGCTGGGACCGGGACAGGGGGCAGAGTACCCCTCCACTTT.